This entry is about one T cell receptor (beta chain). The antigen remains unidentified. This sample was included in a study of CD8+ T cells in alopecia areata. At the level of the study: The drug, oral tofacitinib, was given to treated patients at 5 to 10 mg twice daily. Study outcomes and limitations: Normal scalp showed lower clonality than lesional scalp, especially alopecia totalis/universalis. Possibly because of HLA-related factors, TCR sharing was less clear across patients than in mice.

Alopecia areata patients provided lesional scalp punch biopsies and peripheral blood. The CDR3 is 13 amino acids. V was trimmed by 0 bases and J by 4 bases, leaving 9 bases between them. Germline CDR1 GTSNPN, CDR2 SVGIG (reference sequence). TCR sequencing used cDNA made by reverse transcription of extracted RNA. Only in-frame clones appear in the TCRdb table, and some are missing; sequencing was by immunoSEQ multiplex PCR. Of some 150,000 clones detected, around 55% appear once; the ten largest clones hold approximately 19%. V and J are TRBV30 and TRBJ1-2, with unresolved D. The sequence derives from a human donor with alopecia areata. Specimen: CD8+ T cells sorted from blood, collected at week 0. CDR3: CAWSVGRVYGYTF. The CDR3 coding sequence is TGTGCCTGGAGTGTCGGGAGGGTCTATGGCTACACCTTC.